The entry below describes one T cell receptor beta chain. Its cognate antigen is unknown. Trimming cost V 0 bases and J 5 bases; bases outside gene matches: 6. Per the germline V gene, CDR1 is SGDLS and CDR2 is YYNGEE. The CDR3 is made up of 15 amino acids. The data originate from a study of a mutant IDH1 vaccine in newly diagnosed glioma. The overall study: Eight vaccinations were given in weeks 1, 3, 5, 7, 11, 15, 19 and 23. Previous treatment comprised radiotherapy, temozolomide, or both, mostly both.

Some clones are missing from TCRdb's copy, which holds only in-frame ones; the method was immunoSEQ multiplex PCR. The sample records around 76,000 clones, approximately 89% being singletons. Time point of the sample: week 23, last vaccination. Doses of 300 ug of mutant IDH1 20-mer peptide were given with topical imiquimod. New IDH1-mutant, ATRX-lost WHO grade 3 or 4 astrocytomas occurred in donors. The sequences come from PBMCs, collected from a glioma patient whose treatment included an IDH1 peptide vaccine. The gene calls are TRBV9 and TRBJ2-7; 9 nucleotides agree with TRBD1. The clonotype originates from a woman aged 45-59 years with glioma. CDR3 protein: CASSVEGQGINEQYF. CDR3 nucleotides: TGTGCCAGCAGCGTAGAAGGACAGGGGATCAACGAGCAGTACTTC.